The TCR beta chain under discussion was sequenced for a study of response to subunit inactivated influenza vaccine (dated by TCRdb to 2016 to 2018). At the level of the whole study: Deep quantitative T cell receptor repertoire profiling was used in the study to track responses to a trivalent subunit inactivated influenza vaccine. The research as a whole found: According to the authors, only a limited number of new T cells may be recruited by each seasonal influenza vaccination.

Comment on this clonotype: No antigen is known for it. No base quality information exists; no much larger clone differs at one position.

Library preparation used RT-PCR. Sequenced using an Illumina HiSeq 2500. TCRdb cleaned the public reads at Q25 with fastp, built clones with MiXCR and kept in-frame beta chains. Each CDR3 protein gets just one entry, which takes the most common genes and DNA from the rows behind it. Present in this sample are about 610,000 distinct CDR3 sequences, 13% to 15% of which were seen just once. Of the sample, over 8.5% is held by the ten largest clones. Trimming at the junction amounts to 7 bases on V and 0 bases on J, and the germline ends lie 19 bases apart. From the cysteine through the phenylalanine, the CDR3 covers 15 amino acids. Here the CDR3 DNA is all that survives: 45 bases in frame from base 1. As encoded in the germline V gene, CDR1 is SQVTM while CDR2 is ANQGSEA.

Recombination linked TRBV29-1 to TRBJ2-7, with the D gene not confidently named. The receptor was isolated from a man in his forties or fifties who received an inactivated influenza vaccine. Donor details come from another sample of the same person, matched by shared clones. Material: PBMCs from blood, obtained 12 days after vaccination. The CDR3 corresponds to CSAAPQATRSYEQYF. Read as DNA, the sequence is TGCAGCGCCGCACCTCAGGCGACCCGCTCCTACGAGCAGTACTTC.